One sample yielded the 28 T cell receptor beta chains listed below, sequenced in a study of T cell responses to AZD1222 COVID-19 vaccine (dated by TCRdb to the early 2020s). Library preparation employed the immunoSEQ multiplex PCR assay. In its TCRdb copy, this immuneACCESS table keeps in-frame sequences only and misses some clones. Where compared with another copy, unresolved V genes explain less than half of these, and the others have no known cause. Across this sample there are under 85,000 clones, with approximately 86% seen only once. The ten largest clones capture about 4.8% of the sample. The time point label, read with the paper, signifies: baseline before first vaccination. The treatment or condition label on this specimen signifies: meningococcal conjugate vaccine given as trial control. The source material was peripheral blood, sampled on day 0 of MenACWY control vaccination. These receptor sequences come from an adult in good health.

The rearrangement uses TRBV7-2 and TRBJ2-1, with D maybe TRBD2 (5 bases). Trimming removed 1 base at V and 7 bases at J, with 14 bases between. This CDR3 is 15 amino acids long. Per germline, CDR1 SGHTA and CDR2 FQGNSA. The CDR3 reads CASSLDRGSGNEQFF. CDR3 coding DNA: TGTGCCAGCAGCTTAGACCGGGGATCGGGGAATGAGCAGTTCTTC.

V gene TRBV7-3 combines with J gene TRBJ2-2; TRBD1 matches 8 bases. The germline V gene encodes CDR1 SGHTA and CDR2 FQGTGA. This CDR3 is built from 14 residues. V gave up 5 bases and J gave up 5 bases; unmatched junction bases: 4. The CDR3 DNA reads TGTGCCAGCAGCGGGGACAGGTGGACCGGGGAGCTGTTTTTT. Encoded protein: CASSGDRWTGELFF.

The V call is TRBV5-5, the J call TRBJ1-5; unclear D gene. Germline V CDR1 and CDR2: SGHKS, YYEKEE (reference sequence). Trimming took 1 base from V and 2 from J, leaving 7 bases between them. The CDR3 runs to 14 residues. CDR3 sequence reads: CASSLRTGNQPQHF. Here the CDR3 DNA reads TGTGCCAGCAGCTTGAGAACAGGCAATCAGCCCCAGCATTTT.

The chain has TRBV12-3 or TRBV12-4 and TRBJ1-1, with a weak D call TRBD1 (5 bases). Between the trimmed V and J ends, which lost 3 bases and 6 bases, there was a span of 8 bases. The CDR3 is made up of 12 amino acids. CDR3 residues: CASSFWGAEAFF. For the CDR3, the DNA is TGTGCCAGCAGTTTTTGGGGGGCTGAAGCTTTCTTT.

The CDR3 sequence is CASSVVAFAGYNEQFF. The CDR3 DNA sequence: TGTGCCAGCAGCGTAGTAGCGTTCGCTGGCTACAATGAGCAGTTCTTC. The V gene is TRBV9, the J gene TRBJ2-1; perhaps TRBD2 as D (5 bases). This CDR3 is 16 amino acids long. Germline CDR1 and CDR2: SGDLS and YYNGEE. V lost 0 bases to trimming and J lost 3 bases, with 13 bases between them.

This clone was seen just once. The V gene is TRBV7-2, the J gene TRBJ2-7; D possibly matches TRBD1 or TRBD2 (5 bases each). The length of the CDR3 is 15 residues. The germline gives CDR1 SGHTA, CDR2 FQGNSA. Trimming pared 5 bases from V and 2 bases from J, leaving 16 bases between. The CDR3 DNA sequence: TGTGCCAGCAGCCAGGGACGGACCCCGACCTACGAGCAGTACTTC. It codes for CASSQGRTPTYEQYF.

The chain links TRBV7-2 to TRBJ1-3; 9 bases fit TRBD1. The length of the CDR3 is 18 residues. Germline values: CDR1 SGHTA, CDR2 FQGNSA. Trimming cost V 0 bases and J 4 bases; bases outside gene matches: 10. Here the CDR3 reads CASSLARGTGSSGNTIYF. In DNA, the CDR3 is TGTGCCAGCAGCTTAGCCCGCGGGACAGGGTCCTCCGGAAACACCATATATTTT.

V and J are TRBV14 and TRBJ2-2; D uncertain. From germline, CDR1 is SGHDN and CDR2 FVKESK. This CDR3 has 13 residues. The V end was cut by 4 bases, the J end by 4 bases, with 7 bases between. CDR3 nucleotide sequence: TGTGCCAGCAGCCTACAGTTCACCGGGGAGCTGTTTTTT. This gives the protein CASSLQFTGELFF.

This chain links TRBV12-3 or TRBV12-4 with TRBJ1-1; unclear D gene. The CDR3 loop spans 13 amino acids. Trimming cost V 1 base and J 5 bases, with 8 bases left between them. For the CDR3, the DNA is TGTGCCAGCAGTTTAGTACCAGGAACTGAAGCTTTCTTT. Amino acids: CASSLVPGTEAFF.

The chain links TRBV30 to TRBJ2-3; D possibly corresponds to TRBD2 (5 bases). Between the trimmed V and J ends, which lost 4 bases and 2 bases, there was a span of 10 bases. Germline values: CDR1 GTSNPN, CDR2 SVGIG (reference sequence). CDR3 length equals 13 residues. Here the CDR3 reads CAWNEGPTDTQYF. CDR3 in DNA: TGTGCCTGGAACGAGGGCCCCACAGATACGCAGTATTTT.

V is TRBV6-2 or TRBV6-3 and J is TRBJ1-2; D unresolved. V was pared by 2 bases and J by 2 bases, with 6 bases between. CDR3 size: 13 residues. Germline V CDR1 and CDR2: MNHEY, SVGEGT. CDR3 sequence (DNA): TGTGCCAGCAGTTACGGGCAGAACTATGGCTACACCTTC. It is translated as CASSYGQNYGYTF.

The V call is TRBV2, the J call TRBJ1-2; 9 positions match TRBD1. The CDR3 is 13 residues long. V dropped 3 bases and J dropped 6; count of bases not matched to a gene: 2. Looked up from germline, CDR1 is SNHLY and CDR2 is FYNNEI. Here the CDR3 reads CASSDGTGNGYTF. In DNA form, the CDR3 reads TGTGCCAGCAGTGACGGGACAGGGAATGGCTACACCTTC. Full variable domain (rest looked up from reference TRBV2 and TRBJ1-2): EPEVTQTPSHQVTQMGQEVILRCVPISNHLYFYWYRQILGQKVEFLVSFYNNEISEKSEIFDDQFSVERPDGSNFTLKIRSTKLEDSAMYFCASSDGTGNGYTFGSGTRLTVV.

This clone was seen ten or more times. The chain links TRBV13 to TRBJ2-7, with D maybe TRBD1 (5 bases). The CDR3 contains 14 residues. CDR1 is PRHDT and CDR2 is FYEKMQ in the germline V gene (reference sequence). The V and J ends lost 3 bases and 5 bases respectively, with 14 bases between them. DNA of the CDR3: TGTGCCAGCAGCTTCCAGGGCGAAGTAAACGAGCAGTACTTC. It is translated as CASSFQGEVNEQYF.

The J gene is TRBJ1-3, the V gene TRBV6-1; D is ambiguous. The germline V gene has CDR1 MNHNS and CDR2 SASEGT. Deletions cut 1 base from V and 2 bases from J, with 12 bases between. The CDR3 is made up of 16 amino acids. The CDR3 here is CASSEGLGSAGNTIYF. The CDR3 coding sequence is TGTGCCAGCAGTGAAGGATTGGGGTCGGCTGGAAACACCATATATTTT.

This clone was counted once. CDR3 coding DNA: TGTGCCAGCAGCACGGGTCCCCGGGGCTACACCTTC. Encoded protein: CASSTGPRGYTF. This chain uses TRBV7-2 with TRBJ1-2, with D uncertain. Trimming stripped 5 bases from V and 8 bases from J, with 12 bases between. This CDR3 comprises 12 residues. CDR1 SGHTA and CDR2 FQGNSA come from the germline V gene.

The V and J genes are TRBV19 and TRBJ2-7; D gene unclear. The germline V gene encodes CDR1 LNHDA and CDR2 SQIVND (reference sequence). This CDR3 is 15 amino acids long. Trimming took off 2 bases at V and 0 bases at J, with 11 bases between the two ends. The CDR3 reads CASSIRALDSYEQYF. Written as DNA, the CDR3 is TGTGCCAGTAGTATACGAGCCTTAGACTCCTACGAGCAGTACTTC.

The chain joins TRBV7-2 to TRBJ1-4; 9 bases align to TRBD1. Unmatched junction bases numbered 10, after V lost 5 bases and J lost 0 bases. CDR3 size: 18 residues. Germline V gene sequence: CDR1 SGHTA, CDR2 FQGNSA. CDR3 nucleotides: TGTGCCAGCAGCCCCCACATCGGGACAGGGCCAACTAATGAAAAACTGTTTTTT. This gives the protein CASSPHIGTGPTNEKLFF.

The chain employs TRBV28 and TRBJ2-2, with D uncertain. The CDR3 has 14 amino acids. The V gene's germline CDR1 is MDHEN and CDR2 SYDVKM. V was shortened by 2 bases and J by 6 bases, with 10 bases between the two germline ends. CDR3 protein: CASSLIVQAGELFF. The CDR3 DNA sequence: TGTGCCAGCAGTTTAATCGTTCAGGCCGGGGAGCTGTTTTTT.

The chain combines TRBV14 with TRBJ1-6; TRBD1 agrees at 8 bases. Trimming took 3 bases from V and 7 from J; bases not matched to a gene: 8. The CDR3 has 16 residues. CDR1 is SGHDN, CDR2 FVKESK, per germline. The CDR3 is CASSHTGQGRNSPLHF. The CDR3 nucleotides are TGTGCCAGCAGCCATACAGGACAGGGAAGGAATTCACCCCTCCACTTT.

V and J are TRBV10-2 and TRBJ1-2; D gene unclear. The V and J ends lost 3 bases and 7 bases respectively, with 6 bases between them. Germline loops: CDR1 WSHSY, CDR2 SAAADI. The CDR3 has 11 residues. DNA for the CDR3: TGCGCCAGCAGTGATTCATTTGGCTACACCTTC. It codes for CASSDSFGYTF.

This rearrangement joins TRBV6-2 or TRBV6-3 to TRBJ2-1; TRBD1 agrees at 8 bases. The CDR3 sequence is 16 residues long. Germline loops: CDR1 MNHEY, CDR2 SVGEGT. Unmatched junction bases numbered 12, after V lost 6 bases and J lost 5 bases. CDR3 sequence reads: CASSPRGRGPNNEQFF. CDR3 nucleotide sequence: TGTGCCAGCAGCCCCAGGGGGCGTGGGCCCAACAATGAGCAGTTCTTC.

The chain has TRBV6-6 and TRBJ2-5; D perhaps matches TRBD2 (6 bases). The CDR3 extends over 17 amino acids. The germline V and J ends were trimmed by 8 bases and 5 bases, with 27 bases remaining between them. CDR1 MNHNY and CDR2 SVGAGI come from the germline V gene (reference sequence). The CDR3 bases are TGTGCCAGCTGTCAATGGTGGGTCGGGAGAGGATCGGAGACCCAGTACTTC. This encodes CASCQWWVGRGSETQYF.

This clone was found once. The chain links TRBV30 to TRBJ2-3, with 16 bases that match TRBD2. From germline, CDR1 is GTSNPN and CDR2 SVGIG (reference sequence). The V gene end was trimmed by 3 bases and the J gene end by 13 bases; junction bases not matched to a gene: 4. This CDR3 is built from 13 residues. As DNA, the CDR3 is TGTGCCTGGAGAGAGGGACTAGCGGGGGGGGAGTATTTT. This translates into CAWREGLAGGEYF.

The sample holds one count of this clone. This chain connects TRBV20-1 to TRBJ2-5, with TRBD1 matching over 10 bases. This CDR3 is 16 amino acids long. The ends lost 3 bases at V and 2 bases at J; junction bases unmatched: 9. Germline CDR1 is DFQATT and CDR2 is SNEGSKA (reference sequence). Here the CDR3 DNA reads TGCAGTGCTAGTATTGGGACAGGGGCCCTTCAAGAGACCCAGTACTTC. Translating it yields CSASIGTGALQETQYF.

The chain joins TRBV10-3 to TRBJ2-1, with a possible D match to TRBD1 (5 bases). V lost 6 bases and J 0 bases, leaving 12 bases between the germline ends. Germline CDR1 and CDR2: ENHRY and SYGVKD. This CDR3 is built from 15 residues. This CDR3 reads CAIRQTESSYNEQFF. The DNA of the CDR3 is TGTGCCATCAGGCAGACAGAAAGCTCCTACAATGAGCAGTTCTTC.

The chain uses TRBV27 and TRBJ1-2, with D perhaps matching TRBD1 (5 bases). Per the germline V gene, CDR1 is MNHEY and CDR2 is SMNVEV (reference sequence). The CDR3 loop spans 12 amino acids. V lost 6 bases and J 4 bases, leaving 9 bases between the germline ends. CDR3 amino acids: CASRSGPYGYTF. The CDR3 DNA reads TGTGCCAGCAGGTCAGGGCCCTATGGCTACACCTTC.

The chain carries TRBV19 and TRBJ1-5; no clear D. This CDR3 has 14 amino acids. Germline V gene lookup returns CDR1 LNHDA and CDR2 SQIVND (reference sequence). The germline V and J ends were trimmed by 5 bases and 7 bases, with 15 bases remaining between them. The CDR3 bases are TGTGCCAGTAGTGACCGGGCTCGGGGACAGCCCCAGCATTTT. Residues: CASSDRARGQPQHF.

The V gene is TRBV2, the J gene TRBJ1-2, with unresolved D. V lost 3 bases and J lost 3, with 11 bases in between. CDR3 length: 14 residues. The germline gives CDR1 SNHLY, CDR2 FYNNEI. The CDR3 DNA reads as TGTGCCAGCAGTGACCGGGGTGTTGACTATGGCTACACCTTC. Protein sequence: CASSDRGVDYGYTF.